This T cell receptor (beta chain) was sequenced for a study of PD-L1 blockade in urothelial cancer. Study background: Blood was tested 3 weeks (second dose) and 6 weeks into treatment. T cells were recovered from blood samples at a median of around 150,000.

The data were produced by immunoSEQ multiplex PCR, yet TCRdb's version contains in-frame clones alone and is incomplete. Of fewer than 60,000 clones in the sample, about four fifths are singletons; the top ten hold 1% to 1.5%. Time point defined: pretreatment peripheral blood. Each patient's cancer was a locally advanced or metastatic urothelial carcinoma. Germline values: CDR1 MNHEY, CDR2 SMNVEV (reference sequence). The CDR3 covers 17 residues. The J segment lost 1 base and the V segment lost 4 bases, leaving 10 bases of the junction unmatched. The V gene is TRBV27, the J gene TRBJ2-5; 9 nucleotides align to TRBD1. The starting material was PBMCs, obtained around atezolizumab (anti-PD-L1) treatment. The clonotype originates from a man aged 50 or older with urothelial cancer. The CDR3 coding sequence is TGTGCCAGCAGTTCGACAGGGGGAAGGGCCGGCCAAGAGACCCAGTACTTC. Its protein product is CASSSTGGRAGQETQYF.